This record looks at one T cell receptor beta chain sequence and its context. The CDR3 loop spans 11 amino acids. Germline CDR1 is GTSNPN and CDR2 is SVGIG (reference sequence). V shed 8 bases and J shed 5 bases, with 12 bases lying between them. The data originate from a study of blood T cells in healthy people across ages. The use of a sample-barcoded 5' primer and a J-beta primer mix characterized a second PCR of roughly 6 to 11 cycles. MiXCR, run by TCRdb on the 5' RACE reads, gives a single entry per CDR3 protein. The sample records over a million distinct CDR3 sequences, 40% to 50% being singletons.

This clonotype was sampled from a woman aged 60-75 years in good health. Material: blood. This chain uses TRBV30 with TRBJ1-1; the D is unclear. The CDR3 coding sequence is TGTGCCCGCTTAAGAGGGACTGAAGCTTTCTTT. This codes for CARLRGTEAFF. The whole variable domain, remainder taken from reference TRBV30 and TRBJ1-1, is SQTIHQWPATLVQPVGSPLSLECTVEGTSNPNLYWYRQAAGRGLQLLFYSVGIGQISSEVPQNLSASRPQDRQFILSSKKLLLSDSGFYLCARLRGTEAFFGQGTRLTVV.